The 17 T cell receptor beta chains below were found in one sample sequenced in a study of cytotoxic CD8 clonotypes in ibrutinib-treated CLL. Generated by immunoSEQ multiplex PCR, the TCRdb table keeps only in-frame clones and is missing some. There are around 160,000 clones in the sample; more than 70% occur only once, and roughly 3% lies in the top ten. The specimen comprised PBMCs, sampled at disease progression, from a patient treated with ibrutinib. These receptor sequences come from a human donor with chronic lymphocytic leukemia.

The chain's CDR3 is CASSNGPWGNEQFF. Written as DNA, the CDR3 is TGTGCCAGCAGCAACGGGCCGTGGGGCAATGAGCAGTTCTTC. The rearrangement joins TRBV9 to TRBJ2-1; D is unclear. Per the germline V gene, CDR1 is SGDLS and CDR2 is YYNGEE. This CDR3 is built from 14 residues. V was clipped by 4 bases and J by 6 bases, with 14 bases between them.

This chain links TRBV19 with TRBJ2-7, with 9 positions matching TRBD1. The length of the CDR3 is 14 residues. After removal of 2 bases from V and 5 bases from J, the junction contained 4 bases not matched to a gene. From germline, CDR1 is LNHDA and CDR2 SQIVND (reference sequence). As DNA, the CDR3 is TGTGCCAGTAGTATAAACAGGGGGCTAAACGAGCAGTACTTC. Encoded protein: CASSINRGLNEQYF.

In DNA form, the CDR3 reads TGCAGCGTCAGCCCAGGTCCTGGAAACACCATATATTTT. It yields the protein CSVSPGPGNTIYF. The V gene is TRBV29-1, the J gene TRBJ1-3, with no clear D. This CDR3 is 13 amino acids long. CDR1 is SQVTM, CDR2 ANQGSEA, per germline. The ends were cut back, 6 bases at V and 2 bases at J, with 11 bases in the middle.

The genes are TRBV7-7 and TRBJ2-5; D might be TRBD1 (5 bases). The length of the CDR3 is 13 residues. Between the trimmed V and J ends, which lost 5 bases and 10 bases, there was a span of 17 bases. CDR1 and CDR2 from the germline V gene are SSHAT and FNYEAQ (reference sequence). The CDR3 is CASSPPGALDQYF. CDR3 sequence (DNA): TGTGCCAGCAGCCCACCTGGGGCCCTTGACCAGTACTTC.

The chain recombines TRBV7-2 with TRBJ2-7; 7 nucleotides line up with TRBD2. The V gene's germline CDR1 is SGHTA and CDR2 FQGNSA. The CDR3 spans 15 residues. V gave up 1 base and J gave up 4 bases; unmatched junction bases: 7. The CDR3, as DNA: TGTGCCAGCAGCTTAGGGGCGGGAGTGTTGTACGAGCAGTACTTC. Its protein is CASSLGAGVLYEQYF.

This clone was seen a handful of times. V usage is TRBV19 and J usage is TRBJ2-5; D gene ambiguous. CDR3 length: 15 amino acids. Germline values: CDR1 LNHDA, CDR2 SQIVND (reference sequence). Trimming removed 4 bases at V and 4 bases at J, with 16 bases between. The CDR3 coding sequence is TGTGCCAGTAGTAGTCGGTTGGGTCCAAGAGAGACCCAGTACTTC. Translated: CASSSRLGPRETQYF.

CDR3 loop: CASSLLSGTDTQYF. For the CDR3, the DNA is TGTGCCAGCAGCTTGCTTAGCGGCACAGATACGCAGTATTTT. J is TRBJ2-3 and V is TRBV7-3; TRBD2 might be the D (5 bases). The germline gives CDR1 SGHTA, CDR2 FQGTGA. This CDR3 has 14 residues. V was cut by 3 bases and J by 1 base, with 8 bases left in between.

J is TRBJ2-2 and V is TRBV19; 9 bases map to TRBD1. This CDR3 is built from 14 residues. CDR1 is LNHDA, CDR2 SQIVND, per germline (reference sequence). The V gene end was trimmed by 8 bases and the J gene end by 2 bases; junction bases not matched to a gene: 3. The CDR3 nucleotides are TGTGCCAGTGGACAGGGGATAAACACCGGGGAGCTGTTTTTT. Protein product: CASGQGINTGELFF.

V usage is TRBV28 and J usage is TRBJ2-2, with TRBD1 as a possible D gene (6 bases). Germline lookup yields CDR1 MDHEN and CDR2 SYDVKM. Trimming cost V 4 bases and J 2 bases, with 14 bases left between them. This CDR3 comprises 16 residues. The DNA for the CDR3 is TGTGCCAGCAGTTCAGGGGACCTACAAAACACCGGGGAGCTGTTTTTT. It yields the protein CASSSGDLQNTGELFF.

The chain combines TRBV27 with TRBJ1-2; TRBD1 aligns across 10 bases. The CDR3 is 16 residues long. Germline V lookup: CDR1 MNHEY, CDR2 SMNVEV (reference sequence). Trimming removed 6 bases from V and 0 bases from J; junction bases left unmatched: 7. DNA for the CDR3: TGTGCCAGCAGCAAGGGACAGGGGACAACTAACTATGGCTACACCTTC. It codes for CASSKGQGTTNYGYTF.

In its sample, this clone was seen a few times. V is TRBV4-2 and J is TRBJ1-1, with 9 bases matching TRBD1. Trimming cost V 3 bases and J 3 bases; bases outside gene matches: 11. This CDR3 spans 17 amino acids. The germline V gene has CDR1 LGHNA and CDR2 YNFKEQ. The CDR3 here is CASSHLGTGLFDTEAFF. The CDR3 DNA reads TGTGCCAGCAGCCACCTCGGGACAGGGTTATTTGACACTGAAGCTTTCTTT.

This chain connects TRBV27 to TRBJ1-2; 7 bases fit TRBD1. CDR1 is MNHEY and CDR2 is SMNVEV in the germline V gene (reference sequence). The CDR3 totals 12 residues. After removal of 7 bases from V and 6 bases from J, the junction contained 5 bases not matched to a gene. In nucleotides, the CDR3 is TGTGCCAGCAAACAGGGGTTAGATGGCTACACCTTC. Protein product: CASKQGLDGYTF.

This clone was detected only a few times. The V and J genes are TRBV29-1 and TRBJ1-1; TRBD1 matches at 11 bases. This CDR3 spans 13 amino acids. V lost 6 bases and J lost 5; bases outside the gene matches: 5. Germline V gene data show CDR1 as SQVTM and CDR2 as ANQGSEA. CDR3 protein: CSVERDRGTEAFF. CDR3 coding DNA: TGCAGCGTCGAGCGGGACAGGGGGACTGAAGCTTTCTTT.

The chain links TRBV6-5 to TRBJ2-7; tentative D call: TRBD1 (5 bases). The germline V gene encodes CDR1 MNHEY and CDR2 SVGAGI. The V end lost 2 bases, the J end lost 8 bases, and 7 bases lay between the germline ends. The CDR3 spans 11 residues. The CDR3 bases are TGTGCCAGCAGTTACGGGGCCAAGCAGTACTTC. Its protein is CASSYGAKQYF.

V usage is TRBV29-1 and J usage is TRBJ2-1; D is uncertain. The V and J ends lost 7 bases and 2 bases respectively, with 6 bases between them. This CDR3 comprises 11 residues. Germline V gene sequence: CDR1 SQVTM, CDR2 ANQGSEA. The CDR3, as DNA: TGCAGCGCTCTCCCCTACAATGAGCAGTTCTTC. This encodes CSALPYNEQFF.

V and J are TRBV4-2 and TRBJ1-1; 9 bases agree with TRBD1. The germline gives CDR1 LGHNA, CDR2 YNFKEQ. J was trimmed by 5 bases and V by 4 bases; bases with no gene match: 5. The CDR3 runs 14 residues. The CDR3 is CASSLRDRATEAFF. The CDR3 DNA reads TGTGCCAGCAGCCTCCGGGACAGGGCTACTGAAGCTTTCTTT.

The J gene is TRBJ2-1, the V gene TRBV7-2; D might be TRBD1 (6 bases). The CDR3 is 14 residues long. V lost 2 bases to trimming and J lost 6 bases, with 11 bases between them. In germline, CDR1 is SGHTA, CDR2 FQGNSA. CDR3: CASSLIGTSNEQFF. Written as DNA, the CDR3 is TGTGCCAGCAGCTTAATCGGGACAAGCAATGAGCAGTTCTTC.